Listed below are T cell receptor beta chains from one sample, sequenced in a study of blood T cell repertoires in COVID-19. Method: immunoSEQ multiplex PCR; TCRdb's copy keeps in-frame clones and lacks some. The sample has approximately 210,000 clones; about 76% are singletons. The sample comprised PBMCs or T cells enriched from blood (not recorded which). Every receptor here comes from a woman aged 50 to 65 with acute COVID-19. Both conserved end residues are part of each CDR3. The order of the fields is V gene, clone size, J gene, D gene, CDR3 DNA, CDR3 protein. A D gene is named only where the DNA matches it firmly. Size values are once, few and many counts, or a class for expanded clones, and some rows have none.

>TRBV19|-|TRBJ2-7|TRBD1
TGTGCCAAGGACAGGAACTACGAGCAGTACTTC
CAKDRNYEQYF
>TRBV6-5|-|TRBJ1-6|TRBD1
TGTGCCAGCAGTACAGGGGTGGTGTCACCCCTCCACTTT
CASSTGVVSPLHF
>TRBV19|-|TRBJ2-2|-
TGTGCCAGTAGTATCGGTGGAGGGTCGAATTTCGGGGAGCTGTTTTTT
CASSIGGGSNFGELFF
>TRBV3-1/TRBV3-2|-|TRBJ2-1|-
TGTGCCAGCAGCCGGGGGGGCACCGACAATGAGCAGTTCTTC
CASSRGGTDNEQFF
>TRBV7-2|-|TRBJ1-2|-
TGTGCCAGCAGTCCGACTGGGTCCTCCTATGGCTACACCTTC
CASSPTGSSYGYTF
>TRBV7-2|-|TRBJ2-7|TRBD1
TGTGCCAGCAGCTTAGTGGGACAGGGGACTTACTCCTACGAGCAGTACTTC
CASSLVGQGTYSYEQYF
>TRBV2|-|TRBJ2-5|TRBD2
TGTGCCAGCAGTCGGGAATTAGCGGGAGGGGAAGAGACCCAGTACTTC
CASSRELAGGEETQYF
>TRBV9|-|TRBJ1-4|TRBD1
TGTGCCAGCAGCCCTCGACAGGGGACGAATGAAAAACTGTTTTTT
CASSPRQGTNEKLFF
>TRBV5-1|-|TRBJ2-7|TRBD1
TGCGCCAGCAGCTTAGGACAGGGAACCTCACGAGTCTACGAGCAGTACTTC
CASSLGQGTSRVYEQYF
>TRBV19|few|TRBJ1-2|-
TGTGCCAGTAGTATAGGTGGCGGGCGCAACTATGGCTACACCTTC
CASSIGGGRNYGYTF
>TRBV6-1|-|TRBJ1-4|-
TGTGCCAGCAGTGAGGTTGTAGGGGTCGACGAAAAACTGTTTTTT
CASSEVVGVDEKLFF
>TRBV24-1|-|TRBJ2-1|TRBD2
TGTGCCACCAGTGATTGGACTAGCGGGGGGACGCATGAGCAGTTCTTC
CATSDWTSGGTHEQFF
>TRBV6-2/TRBV6-3|-|TRBJ1-6|-
TGTGCCAGCAGTTACCCAGGGGTTGGTTCACCCCTCCACTTT
CASSYPGVGSPLHF
>TRBV9|-|TRBJ2-3|TRBD2
TGTGCCAGCAGCGTAGAGGGGTACGGGACTAGCCCCGATACGCAGTATTTT
CASSVEGYGTSPDTQYF
>TRBV4-2|-|TRBJ2-1|-
TGTGCCAGCAGCCAGGCTCTCGACCGGGTGCGGAATGAGCAGTTCTTC
CASSQALDRVRNEQFF
>TRBV28|-|TRBJ2-2|TRBD2
TGTGCCAGCAGTTCCGGGGGGGAGGACGGGGAGCTGTTTTTT
CASSSGGEDGELFF
>TRBV19|-|TRBJ1-5|-
TGTGCCAGTAAAGGGGATAGCAATCAGCCCCAGCATTTT
CASKGDSNQPQHF
>TRBV18|-|TRBJ1-4|-
TGTGCCAGCTCCCTTACCCAAGCAACTAATGAAAAGCTGTTTTTT
CASSLTQATNEKLFF
>TRBV30|-|TRBJ1-4|-
TGTGCCTGGAGTGTAAATCTGGGAGAACTGTTTTTT
CAWSVNLGELFF
>TRBV5-5|-|TRBJ1-6|-
TGTGCCAGCAGCCCGGACACGAACAATTCACCCCTCCACTTT
CASSPDTNNSPLHF
>TRBV9|-|TRBJ2-7|TRBD1
TGTGCCAGCAGCTTCCGGGACAGGGGGTACGAGCAGTACTTC
CASSFRDRGYEQYF
>TRBV7-9|few|TRBJ1-5|-
TGTGCCAGCAGCATGGGACTGACCAATCAGCCCCAGCATTTT
CASSMGLTNQPQHF
>TRBV15|-|TRBJ2-2|-
TGTGCCACCAGCAGAGCCGTCCCCGGGGAGCTGTTTTTT
CATSRAVPGELFF
>TRBV10-3|-|TRBJ1-5|-
TGTGCCATCAGTGAGAGGGGGGGTCAGCCCCAGCATTTT
CAISERGGQPQHF
>TRBV7-2|once|TRBJ1-6|-
TGTGCCAGCAGCATCGAGGGGGTTCGTAATTCACCCCTCCACTTT
CASSIEGVRNSPLHF
>TRBV12-1|-|TRBJ1-2|-
TGTGCCAGCAGCTCCACTCGACCGGGACACATCCTCCGTGATGGCTACACCTTC
CASSSTRPGHILRDGYTF
>TRBV12-3/TRBV12-4|-|TRBJ1-1|-
TGTGCCAGCAGTTTAAGTCGGGGAGAAGCTTTCTTT
CASSLSRGEAFF
>TRBV18|-|TRBJ1-2|-
TGTGCCAGCTCACCAATCGGTGGACTATATGGCTACACCTTC
CASSPIGGLYGYTF
>TRBV28|-|TRBJ1-6|TRBD1
TGTGCCAGCAGTCCGACAGGGTTCGACTCACCCCTCCACTTT
CASSPTGFDSPLHF
>TRBV11-1|few|TRBJ1-2|TRBD1
TGTGCCAGCAGCCGTACAGGGGGCGGGTATGGCTACACCTTC
CASSRTGGGYGYTF
>TRBV5-1|once|TRBJ2-1|TRBD1
TGCGCCAGCAGCTTTGACAGGGGGGACAATGAGCAGTTCTTC
CASSFDRGDNEQFF
>TRBV28|-|TRBJ1-1|TRBD1
TGTGCCAGCCACAGGGGGCGGGTAGTGAACACTGAAGCTTTCTTT
CASHRGRVVNTEAFF
>TRBV3-1/TRBV3-2|-|TRBJ1-2|TRBD1
TGTGCCAGCAGCCAAAAACAGGGGAGTGGCTACACCTTC
CASSQKQGSGYTF
>TRBV3-1/TRBV3-2|-|TRBJ1-6|-
TGTGCCAGCAGCCAAGTTACAGGCGGAAATTCACCCCTCCACTTT
CASSQVTGGNSPLHF
>TRBV5-6|-|TRBJ1-5|-
TGTGCCAGCAGCTTGGCCGGCCGACTAGTCGATCAGCCCCAGCATTTT
CASSLAGRLVDQPQHF
>TRBV6-5|-|TRBJ2-7|TRBD2
TGTGCCAGCAGTTACCCTAGCGGGTGGACCTACGAGCAGTACTTC
CASSYPSGWTYEQYF
>TRBV3-1/TRBV3-2|once|TRBJ2-3|-
TGTGCCAGCAGCCAAGATCACACCAGGAACGCAGATACGCAGTATTTT
CASSQDHTRNADTQYF
>TRBV6-5|once|TRBJ1-1|TRBD1
TGTGCCAGCAGTCGGGACAGGGCGAACACTGAAGCTTTCTTT
CASSRDRANTEAFF
>TRBV4-1|-|TRBJ2-3|TRBD2
TGCGCCAGCACCAAAGAGGCCACTAGCGGGGGGGCCAATACGCAGTATTTT
CASTKEATSGGANTQYF
>TRBV28|-|TRBJ1-2|TRBD1
TGTGCCAGCAGTATACAGGGGGGTGGGAAAAACTATGGCTACACCTTC
CASSIQGGGKNYGYTF
>TRBV7-3|once|TRBJ1-1|-
TGTGCCAGCAGCCAAAACGTGGGAGGGCCGAACACTGAAGCTTTCTTT
CASSQNVGGPNTEAFF
>TRBV7-2|-|TRBJ1-6|TRBD1
TGTGCCAGCAGCTTATGGGGACAGGGGAATTCACCCCTCCACTTT
CASSLWGQGNSPLHF
>TRBV11-3|-|TRBJ2-3|-
TGTGCCAGCAGCTTAGGGCAGCGCTACACCATAAGTCCCACAGATACGCAGTATTTT
CASSLGQRYTISPTDTQYF
>TRBV10-3|once|TRBJ1-5|-
TGTGCCTCAGGGGTGATTCAGCCCCAGCATTTT
CASGVIQPQHF
>TRBV18|-|TRBJ1-2|TRBD1
TGTGCCAGCTCACCGTCGGAAGGGGGCGCGGCGGGTGGCTACACCTTC
CASSPSEGGAAGGYTF
>TRBV10-3|-|TRBJ2-3|-
TGTGCCATCAGTGAGTCCATCACAGATACGCAGTATTTT
CAISESITDTQYF